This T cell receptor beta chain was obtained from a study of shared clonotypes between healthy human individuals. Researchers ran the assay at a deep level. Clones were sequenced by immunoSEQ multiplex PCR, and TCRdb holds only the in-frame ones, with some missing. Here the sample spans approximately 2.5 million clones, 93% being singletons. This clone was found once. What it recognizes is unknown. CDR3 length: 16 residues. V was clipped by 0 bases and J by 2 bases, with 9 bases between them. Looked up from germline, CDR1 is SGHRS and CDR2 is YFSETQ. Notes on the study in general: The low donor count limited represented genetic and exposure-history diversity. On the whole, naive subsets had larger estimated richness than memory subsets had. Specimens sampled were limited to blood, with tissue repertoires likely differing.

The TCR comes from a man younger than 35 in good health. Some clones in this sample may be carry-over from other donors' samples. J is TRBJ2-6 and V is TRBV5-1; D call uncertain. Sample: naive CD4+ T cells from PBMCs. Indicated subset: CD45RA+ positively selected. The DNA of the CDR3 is TGCGCCAGCAGCTTGGCTCTGGGAACTGGGGCCAACGTCCTGACTTTC. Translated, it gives CASSLALGTGANVLTF.